The sequence of this TCR beta chain was determined in a study of T-cell reconstitution after alpha-beta-depleted transplantation in children. Library preparation (for TCRbeta) was performed with unique molecular identifiers. TCRdb independently ran MiXCR on the PCR reads; one entry per CDR3 protein. The sample gives around 700,000 distinct CDR3 sequences, approximately 14% of which show up once; 0.79% is in the top ten. V was shortened by 5 bases and J by 2 bases, with 19 bases between the two germline ends. The CDR3 loop spans 16 amino acids. Germline V gives CDR1 LNHNV, CDR2 YYDKDF (reference sequence). As to this clonotype: What it binds is unknown.

Study findings and constraints: Newly generated T cells supplied most T-cell counts and diversity one year post-transplant.

Sequencing was performed on PBMCs, taken before TCRalphabeta/CD19-depleted stem cell transplant. This receptor was identified in a girl aged 2-9 years with congenital amegakaryocytic thrombocytopenia, due to receive a stem cell transplant. The chain has TRBV15 and TRBJ2-7; D is uncertain. The CDR3 region has the DNA TGTGCCACCAGCGGCATAGACACCACTAACACCTACGAGCAGTACTTC. Residues: CATSGIDTTNTYEQYF.